Below are 24 T cell receptor beta chains sequenced from a single sample in a study of regulatory T cells in long-lasting Graves disease. Stated time point: persistent/refractory GD, antithyroid drugs over 5 years with positive TRAb. The TCR library was made from RNA extracted from PBMCs. The TCR beta library used iRepertoire HTBI primers with Arm-PCR amplification of CDR3. TCRdb re-called the multiplex PCR reads with MiXCR, one entry per CDR3 protein. The data hold around 430,000 distinct CDR3 sequences, with approximately 23% observed a single time. The starting material was peripheral blood mononuclear cells (PBMCs), obtained when the disease was refractory, from a patient treated with antithyroid drugs. The receptors here all came from a female donor with Graves disease.

This chain links TRBV9 with TRBJ1-5, with 8 positions matching TRBD1. The CDR3 is 16 residues long. J was trimmed by 4 bases and V by 0 bases; bases with no gene match: 6. CDR1 is SGDLS and CDR2 is YYNGEE in the germline V gene. CDR3 in amino acids: CASSVGQGTPNQPQHF. In DNA form, the CDR3 reads TGTGCCAGCAGCGTAGGACAGGGGACCCCGAATCAGCCCCAGCATTTT. Variable domain in full (rest from reference TRBV9 and TRBJ1-5): DSGVTQTPKHLITATGQRVTLRCSPRSGDLSVYWYQQSLDQGLQFLIQYYNGEERAKGNILERFSAQQFPDLHSELNLSSLELGDSALYFCASSVGQGTPNQPQHFGDGTRLSIL.

This clonotype was seen at least ten times. The V gene is TRBV6-1, the J gene TRBJ2-5; weak D call: TRBD1 (5 bases). CDR3 length: 13 amino acids. Germline-derived CDR1 and CDR2 are MNHNS and SASEGT. Deletions cut 5 bases from V and 2 bases from J, with 9 bases between. The CDR3 region has the DNA TGTGCCAGCAGTCCGGACAAGCAAGAGACCCAGTACTTC. Encoded protein: CASSPDKQETQYF.

This clonotype was picked up many times. This chain uses TRBV6-2 or TRBV6-3 with TRBJ1-5, with D perhaps TRBD1 (6 bases). Between the trimmed V and J ends, which lost 11 bases and 0 bases, there was a span of 17 bases. The CDR3 length is 15 residues. CDR1 is MNHEY and CDR2 is SVGEGT in the germline V gene. CDR3 sequence reads: CACRGQPYSNQPQHF. The CDR3 nucleotides are TGTGCCTGCCGCGGACAGCCCTATAGCAATCAGCCCCAGCATTTT.

In this sample, this clonotype turned up a few times. The chain links TRBV6-2 or TRBV6-3 to TRBJ1-5; perhaps TRBD1 as D (5 bases). V lost 7 bases, J lost 1 base, and 14 bases lay in between. The CDR3 consists of 15 residues. Germline loops: CDR1 MNHEY, CDR2 SVGEGT. DNA of the CDR3: TGTGCCAGCATGCGACGGGGGGTAAGCAATCAGCCCCAGCATTTT. It is translated as CASMRRGVSNQPQHF.

The chain carries TRBV12-5 and TRBJ1-1, with 8 positions matching TRBD1. Germline trimming cut 6 bases from V and 11 bases from J; bases unmatched to any gene: 11. The germline V gene encodes CDR1 LGHNT and CDR2 FRNRAP. This CDR3 spans 13 amino acids. The CDR3 here is CASGPDREFRAFF. Here the CDR3 DNA reads TGTGCTAGTGGACCGGACAGGGAATTTCGGGCTTTCTTT.

This clonotype was counted many times. This rearrangement joins TRBV7-2 to TRBJ1-5; D is unresolved. This CDR3 comprises 13 residues. Trimming cost V 4 bases and J 4 bases, with 8 bases left between them. In germline, CDR1 is SGHTA, CDR2 FQGNSA. For the CDR3, the DNA is TGTGCCAGCAGCTCCACCATGAATCAGCCCCAGCATTTT. Its protein product is CASSSTMNQPQHF.

This clonotype was seen many times. This chain links TRBV6-1 with TRBJ1-1; possible D gene TRBD1, 6 bases. CDR3 length: 15 residues. Germline V gene lookup returns CDR1 MNHNS and CDR2 SASEGT. With 7 bases removed from V and 1 base from J, the gap between germline ends came to 16 bases. CDR3 region: CASMIGGTKNTEAFF. The CDR3 DNA reads as TGTGCCAGCATGATAGGAGGGACAAAGAACACTGAAGCTTTCTTT.

This clonotype was picked up a small number of times. V gene TRBV7-2 combines with J gene TRBJ1-1, with 7 bases fitting TRBD1. After removal of 1 base from V and 12 bases from J, the junction contained 8 bases not matched to a gene. The CDR3 is 13 amino acids. Germline V gene sequence: CDR1 SGHTA, CDR2 FQGNSA. The CDR3 DNA reads as TGTGCCAGCAGCTTAGGGTTGACAGGGTTGCCTTTCTTT. Amino acid sequence: CASSLGLTGLPFF.

This clonotype was observed many times. The chain recombines TRBV10-3 with TRBJ2-7; tentatively, D is TRBD2 (5 bases). The CDR3 spans 11 residues. Germline V gene sequence: CDR1 ENHRY, CDR2 SYGVKD. The germline V and J ends were trimmed by 4 bases and 7 bases, with 8 bases remaining between them. The CDR3 reads CAISGSGEQYF. CDR3 DNA sequence: TGTGCCATCAGTGGGTCGGGGGAGCAGTACTTC.

The chain couples TRBV6-2 or TRBV6-3 to TRBJ1-1, with D uncertain. The CDR3 has 14 amino acids. The V gene's germline CDR1 is MNHEY and CDR2 SVGEGT. Trimming left V 2 bases short and J 4 bases short, with 11 bases between. The CDR3 DNA sequence: TGTGCCAGCAGTTACGAGCGGGCAGGCACTGAAGCTTTCTTT. Its protein product is CASSYERAGTEAFF.

The sample holds many counts of this clonotype. The genes are TRBV11-2 and TRBJ2-7; no clear D. The CDR3 is 12 amino acids. Germline-derived CDR1 and CDR2 are SGHAT and FQNNGV. Between the trimmed V and J ends, which lost 3 bases and 7 bases, there was a span of 10 bases. In DNA form, the CDR3 reads TGTGCCAGCAGCTTGGGCTTCCAAGAGCAGTACTTC. Amino acid sequence: CASSLGFQEQYF. Variable domain in full (rest from reference TRBV11-2 and TRBJ2-7): EAGVAQSPRYKIIEKRQSVAFWCNPISGHATLYWYQQILGQGPKLLIQFQNNGVVDDSQLPKDRFSAERLKGVDSTLKIQPAKLEDSAVYLCASSLGFQEQYFGPGTRLTVT.

Many counts were recorded for this clonotype. For the CDR3, the DNA is TGTGCCAGCAGCCCGCTCGGACAGGCCAGGGATGGCTACACCTTC. Translation gives CASSPLGQARDGYTF. The chain links TRBV12-3 or TRBV12-4 to TRBJ1-2; 7 nucleotides agree with TRBD1. The V and J ends lost 6 bases and 6 bases, in that order; junction bases with no gene match: 13. CDR3 length: 15 amino acids.

This clonotype was recorded at least ten times. CDR3 region: CATQDGAEGYTF. The CDR3 region has the DNA TGTGCCACCCAGGATGGGGCGGAGGGCTACACCTTC. The chain recombines TRBV28 with TRBJ1-2, with a weak D call TRBD1 (5 bases). V lost 10 bases, J lost 8 bases, and 17 bases lay in between. The CDR3 spans 12 residues. Germline lookup yields CDR1 MDHEN and CDR2 SYDVKM.

There are a few counts of this clonotype. The V gene is TRBV19, the J gene TRBJ1-5, with a tentative D call TRBD1 (5 bases). The V end was cut by 11 bases, the J end by 0 bases, with 8 bases between. The CDR3 runs 12 residues. The germline V gene encodes CDR1 LNHDA and CDR2 SQIVND (reference sequence). CDR3 amino acids: CAGGYSNQPQHF. The CDR3 DNA reads as TGTGCCGGGGGTTATAGCAATCAGCCCCAGCATTTT.

This clonotype was observed at least ten times. This rearrangement joins TRBV2 to TRBJ2-7, with 10 bases fitting TRBD2. In germline, CDR1 is SNHLY, CDR2 FYNNEI. The CDR3 totals 14 residues. Trimming removed 4 bases from V and 4 bases from J; junction bases left unmatched: 4. CDR3 loop: CASSASGGLYEQYF. CDR3 DNA: TGTGCCAGCAGTGCTAGCGGGGGCCTATACGAGCAGTACTTC.

The gene calls are TRBV5-1 and TRBJ2-2; D gene uncertain. The germline V and J ends were trimmed by 1 base and 3 bases, with 10 bases remaining between them. The germline CDR1 and CDR2 sequences are SGHRS and YFSETQ. The CDR3 contains 15 residues. CDR3 nucleotides: TGCGCCAGCAGCTTGTGGCAGGATCACACCGGGGAGCTGTTTTTT. Residues: CASSLWQDHTGELFF.

This clonotype has ten or more counts. The chain joins TRBV5-1 to TRBJ2-2; 8 bases are a match to TRBD1. In germline, CDR1 is SGHRS, CDR2 YFSETQ. The CDR3 length is 16 residues. V shed 0 bases and J 4 bases; nucleotides not matched to a gene: 5. The DNA of the CDR3 is TGCGCCAGCAGCTTGGTGGACAGGGTGGCCACCGGGGAGCTGTTTTTT. Protein: CASSLVDRVATGELFF.

Concerning this clonotype itself: A read error may explain this, as a much larger clone is one base away. The chain uses TRBV11-3 and TRBJ1-1; tentatively, D is TRBD1 (5 bases). CDR3 length equals 14 residues. The ends were cut back, 4 bases at V and 2 bases at J, with 11 bases in the middle. The germline V gene encodes CDR1 SGHNT and CDR2 YENEEA. The CDR3 sequence is CASSSDISNTEAFF. As DNA, the CDR3 is TGTGCCAGCAGCTCGGACATATCTAACACTGAAGCTTTCTTT.

The V and J genes are TRBV4-3 and TRBJ1-5; the match to TRBD1 covers 8 bases. Trimming at V came to 0 bases and at J to 5 bases, leaving 9 bases not matched to a gene. The CDR3 is 17 residues long. CDR1 LGHNA and CDR2 YSLEER come from the germline V gene. CDR3 DNA sequence: TGCGCCAGCAGCCAAGATCGTCTCAGGGGGCGATATCAGCCCCAGCATTTT. Translated: CASSQDRLRGRYQPQHF.

This clonotype was seen repeatedly, ten times or more. The V call is TRBV3-1, the J call TRBJ2-5; TRBD2 aligns across 14 bases. The CDR3 has 16 residues. Germline CDR1 is LGHDT and CDR2 is YNNKEL (reference sequence). The trim removed 4 bases at V and 8 bases at J, leaving 9 bases unmatched. CDR3 bases: TGTGCCAGCAGCCCTGGAGGGGGACTAGCGGGAGAAACCCAGTACTTC. Its protein is CASSPGGGLAGETQYF.

This clonotype was counted between two and nine times. This rearrangement joins TRBV6-1 to TRBJ2-3; 7 bases align to TRBD1. The CDR3 totals 12 residues. Germline V gene data show CDR1 as MNHNS and CDR2 as SASEGT. This chain's CDR3 is CAIRGFTDTQYF. Here the CDR3 DNA reads TGTGCAATCAGGGGGTTCACAGATACGCAGTATTTT.

This clonotype was seen at least ten times. The CDR3 here is CASTLQGWTYEQYF. DNA of the CDR3: TGTGCCAGCACCCTCCAGGGGTGGACCTACGAGCAGTACTTC. J is TRBJ2-7 and V is TRBV6-1; TRBD1 might be the D (6 bases). V lost 7 bases, J lost 2 bases, and 15 bases lay in between. The CDR3 is 14 amino acids. CDR1 and CDR2 (germline): MNHNS, SASEGT.

This clonotype appeared once. A far larger clone differs by one base, so this is likely a read error. This chain connects TRBV6-1 to TRBJ2-7, with TRBD2 matching 8 bases. V was clipped by 5 bases and J by 2 bases; unmatched bases: 17. The CDR3 is 18 amino acids. Germline V CDR1 and CDR2: MNHNS, SASEGT. CDR3 residues: CASSYGKGWTSRPYEQYF. The CDR3 nucleotides read TGTGCCAGCAGTTACGGTAAAGGGTGGACTAGCCGCCCCTACGAGCAGTACTTC.

This clonotype has ten or more counts. V and J are TRBV7-2 and TRBJ2-7; D might be TRBD1 (6 bases). The CDR3 contains 15 residues. Germline loops: CDR1 SGHTA, CDR2 FQGNSA. Trimming left V 5 bases short and J 0 bases short, with 14 bases between. CDR3 coding DNA: TGTGCCAGCAGCCCCGACGGGACAAACTCCTACGAGCAGTACTTC. Protein: CASSPDGTNSYEQYF.